Listed below are T cell receptor beta chains from one sample, sequenced in a study of regulatory T cells in long-lasting Graves disease. Each CDR3 protein is one row after TCRdb ran MiXCR on the multiplex PCR reads. This table holds over 300,000 distinct CDR3 sequences, around 19% found once. The material was peripheral blood mononuclear cells (PBMCs), obtained when the disease was refractory, from a patient treated with antithyroid drugs. Every receptor here comes from a female donor with Graves disease. Each CDR3 is given with its conserved first and last residue. D genes are given only for firm matches. The listing skips clone size in some rows; elsewhere it reads once, few, many or a size class.

d_call v_call clone_size cdr3_aa
. TRBV2 . CTSRPQASNQPQHF
TRBD1 TRBV6-1 . CASSRTGGTNTGELFF
. TRBV4-3 few CASSQDQGFNEKLFF
. TRBV6-2/TRBV6-3 many CASSERPGWTAETQYF
TRBD2 TRBV6-9 many CASSYPNPGGSLIEQYF
. TRBV7-9 . CASTPGRDYGYTF
TRBD1 TRBV27 many CASSQTGLWGTEAFF
TRBD1 TRBV19 many CASRTTGGRSPLHF
. TRBV10-3 . CASKPSNMGSNQPQHF
. TRBV12-3/TRBV12-4 many CASSTTGLSPYEQYF
. TRBV28 many CASSSRSGANVLTF
. TRBV6-4 . CASSDSEYSNQPQHF
TRBD1 TRBV6-1 few CASRPGTGRNSNQPQHF
. TRBV28 many CASSLHPRDKYEQYF
. TRBV28 many CASRPQSSGNTIYF
TRBD2 TRBV27 many CASSTRSERGAPGELFF
. TRBV5-4 . CASSLGLVNTGELFF
TRBD1 TRBV9 . CASRPGTGLTGELFF
TRBD1 TRBV6-1 . CASSRDRGHHEQYF
TRBD1 TRBV9 . CASSERDRTQETQYF
. TRBV2 . CASSATWAGQFF
. TRBV2 many CASSKRWGDGAFF
TRBD1 TRBV19 few CASSVDRGVGKLFF
TRBD1 TRBV11-2 many CASSAKGTGQETQYF
. TRBV11-2 many CASSLDPDSLNEKLFF
. TRBV10-3 . CAIGSQGDQPQHF
. TRBV15 . CATSRAGAAKPQHF
. TRBV9 . CASSAELSHTGELFF
. TRBV20-1 . CSAALRMGYTF
. TRBV5-1 . CASRPQQGGETQYF
. TRBV5-1 few CASSLGGIDQPQHF
. TRBV2 many CASSEMSRGMPEAFF
. TRBV18 many CASSQTGVGNQPQHF
TRBD2 TRBV20-1 many CSARDPRGGETQYF
TRBD1 TRBV20-1 . CSAPSGGAGNTEAFF
TRBD2 TRBV28 . CASSRAAPTSGVRGDTQYF
TRBD2 TRBV3-1 many CASSQALAGGYEQYF
. TRBV10-2 few CASSELVGDTGELFF
. TRBV7-6 few CASSLASSVQTQYF
. TRBV27 few CAGRGRMTNTIYF
TRBD2 TRBV5-1 many CASSWTSGSHEQYF
TRBD2 TRBV20-1 . CSASQTGTSGSLAGEQYF
. TRBV20-1 . CSARWVRASPYEQYF
. TRBV6-5 few CASSYSSLGSGNTIYF
. TRBV2 many CASRLLARYFYSYEQYF
. TRBV12-3/TRBV12-4 . CASSLGLSGTQYF
. TRBV5-1 few CASSSGVPSGANVLTF
. TRBV5-5 . CASSVGPATYEQYF
. TRBV29-1 few CSVAGTASDTQYF
. TRBV6-1 . CASSERGTWGQPQHF
. TRBV20-1 many CSASGLQRQETQYF
. TRBV7-6 few CASSLFLVATQEKLFF
. TRBV19 many CASSMQGPGGYTF
. TRBV20-1 few CSASSRVNQPQHF